This is a list of T cell receptor beta chains from one sample in a study of cytomegalovirus exposure and HLA in healthy donors. Sequenced by immunoSEQ multiplex PCR; TCRdb stores in-frame clones only, minus some. The profile shows 100,000 to 150,000 clones, 90% to 97% of them singletons. Sequencing was carried out using PBMCs. Receptor source: a man aged 18 to 35 in good health and CMV-seronegative. CDR3s include the opening cysteine and the closing phenylalanine or tryptophan. The D gene is left open where the match is weak. Some rows mark clone size as missing; the rest say once, few, many or name a class of expanded clone.

d_call clone_size cdr3_length j_call v_call cdr3_aa cdr3_nt
. . 13 TRBJ1-2 TRBV27 CASSLGGSYGYTF TGTGCCAGCAGTTTGGGAGGGAGTTATGGCTACACCTTC
TRBD2 . 13 TRBJ2-5 TRBV19 CASSMGGEETQYF TGTGCCAGTAGTATGGGGGGGGAAGAGACCCAGTACTTC
TRBD1 . 17 TRBJ2-6 TRBV27 CASSTSTGASGANVLTF TGTGCCAGCAGTACCAGCACAGGGGCGTCTGGGGCCAACGTCCTGACTTTC
. . 13 TRBJ2-7 TRBV29-1 CSVEGQANYEQYF TGCAGCGTTGAAGGACAGGCGAACTACGAGCAGTACTTC
. . 15 TRBJ2-1 TRBV6-5 CASSRRTHSYNEQFF TGTGCCAGCAGTAGGCGGACACACTCCTACAATGAGCAGTTCTTC
TRBD1 once 16 TRBJ2-1 TRBV9 CASSVVGQGEAGEQFF TGTGCCAGCAGCGTAGTGGGACAGGGGGAGGCTGGTGAGCAGTTCTTC
. . 15 TRBJ2-4 TRBV7-9 CASSSGTPWENIQYF TGTGCCAGCAGCTCCGGGACACCCTGGGAAAACATTCAGTACTTC
TRBD2 . 16 TRBJ2-2 TRBV5-6 CASSYGLAGAAGELFF TGTGCCAGCAGCTATGGACTAGCGGGAGCGGCCGGGGAGCTGTTTTTT
TRBD2 . 15 TRBJ2-2 TRBV9 CASSTSGRANRELFF TGTGCCAGCAGCACTAGCGGGAGGGCCAACAGGGAGCTGTTTTTT
. . 12 TRBJ1-1 TRBV11-2 CASSLWGAEAFF TGTGCCAGCAGCTTGTGGGGGGCTGAAGCTTTCTTT
TRBD1 . 13 TRBJ1-1 TRBV9 CASSTRGDTEAFF TGTGCCAGCAGCACCAGGGGGGACACTGAAGCTTTCTTT
. . 14 TRBJ2-1 TRBV29-1 CSVEIAAPPNEQFF TGCAGCGTTGAAATAGCGGCGCCCCCTAATGAGCAGTTCTTC
TRBD1 . 16 TRBJ2-3 TRBV5-1 CASSLARDSPTDTQYF TGCGCCAGCAGCTTGGCCCGGGACAGCCCCACAGATACGCAGTATTTT
. . 13 TRBJ1-1 TRBV28 CASSIGQTTEAFF TGTGCCAGTTCCATTGGACAGACCACTGAAGCTTTCTTT
. once 16 TRBJ1-2 TRBV4-2 CASSQGGSLANYGYTF TGTGCCAGCAGCCAAGGTGGGAGCTTAGCTAACTATGGCTACACCTTC
TRBD1 . 14 TRBJ2-7 TRBV2 CASRETGALYEQYF TGTGCCAGCAGGGAGACAGGGGCCCTCTACGAGCAGTACTTC
. once 14 TRBJ2-3 TRBV7-9 CASTTLLVWDTQYF TGTGCCAGCACCACCCTCCTAGTCTGGGATACGCAGTATTTT
. . 13 TRBJ2-7 TRBV11-1 CASSLQANYEQYF TGTGCCAGCAGCTTACAGGCAAATTACGAGCAGTACTTC
. . 10 TRBJ1-2 TRBV28 CATQGVGYTF TGTGCCACCCAAGGGGTTGGCTACACCTTC
TRBD1 . 19 TRBJ1-2 TRBV4-3 CASSPPVDFGDRGFYGYTF TGCGCCAGCAGCCCGCCGGTGGATTTCGGGGACAGGGGGTTCTATGGCTACACCTTC
. . 15 TRBJ1-5 TRBV7-2 CASRLSAGSNQPQHF TGTGCCAGCAGGCTCAGCGCGGGTAGCAATCAGCCCCAGCATTTT
TRBD1 once 16 TRBJ2-2 TRBV7-2 CASSREDRGYAGELFF TGTGCCAGCAGCCGCGAGGACAGGGGGTACGCCGGGGAGCTGTTTTTT
TRBD2 . 16 TRBJ2-1 TRBV4-1 CASSRLWVAGDGEQFF TGCGCCAGCAGCCGACTGTGGGTAGCGGGGGACGGTGAGCAGTTCTTC
. . 16 TRBJ2-1 TRBV9 CASSVGGSSVGDEQFF TGTGCCAGCAGCGTAGGAGGATCCTCGGTGGGAGATGAGCAGTTCTTC
TRBD1 . 15 TRBJ1-2 TRBV28 CASSLLRTGMYGYTF TGTGCCAGCAGTTTGTTACGGACAGGGATGTATGGCTACACCTTC
TRBD2 . 16 TRBJ2-5 TRBV4-3 CASSQDRLAGAETQYF TGCGCCAGCAGCCAAGATCGCCTAGCGGGAGCTGAGACCCAGTACTTC
. once 14 TRBJ2-3 TRBV4-3 CASSHSTSTDTQYF TGCGCCAGCAGCCACTCGACTAGCACAGATACGCAGTATTTT
TRBD2 . 17 TRBJ2-3 TRBV7-8 CASSLAAAGEVRDTQYF TGTGCCAGCAGCTTAGCGGCGGCGGGGGAGGTTAGGGATACGCAGTATTTT
. . 15 TRBJ1-1 TRBV5-4 CASSPRQGIRTEAFF TGTGCCAGCAGCCCGCGCCAGGGGATAAGAACTGAAGCTTTCTTT
TRBD1 . 15 TRBJ1-1 TRBV5-6 CASSLSADRGAEAFF TGTGCCAGCAGCTTGTCGGCAGACAGGGGCGCTGAAGCTTTCTTT
. . 14 TRBJ2-1 TRBV27 CASSLRGLYNEQFF TGTGCCAGCAGTTTAAGGGGACTGTACAATGAGCAGTTCTTC
TRBD2 . 17 TRBJ2-1 TRBV4-3 CASSQGWVSGIGNEQFF TGCGCCAGCAGCCAAGGTTGGGTTAGCGGGATAGGCAATGAGCAGTTCTTC